This T cell receptor beta chain stems from a study of vaccination and CD4 T cells after COVID-19. Study summary: Nasal swab PCR detected SARS-CoV-2 in convalescent patients; 8 or 9 had mild disease, one severe. Stimuli were overlapping spike peptide pools of SARS-CoV-2 and three common cold coronaviruses (HCoV-NL63, HCoV-OC43, HCoV-229E).

This clonotype turned up a few times. Its specificity is not known. With the Oncomine TCR Beta short-read assay, DNA from cultured CD4+ T cells was sequenced. Genomic DNA from cultured CD4+ T cells was extracted. TCRdb reprocessed the PCR reads via MiXCR and lists one record per CDR3 protein. The table has more than 12,000 distinct CDR3 sequences, about 32% seen once. As to treatment: roughly 11-day PBMC culture with coronavirus spike peptide pools or control peptides (ViraFEST assay). Both day 3 and day 7 involved replacing half of the medium with fresh IL-2 medium. The receptor comes from a human donor with COVID-19. Sequenced input: cultured CD4+ T cells from blood.

The DNA for the CDR3 is TGTGCCAGCAGTTTTTCCGATAATTCACCCCTCCACTTT. It encodes CASSFSDNSPLHF. The chain employs TRBV12-3 or TRBV12-4 and TRBJ1-6; no clear D. V lost 3 bases to trimming and J lost 5 bases, with 5 bases between them. The CDR3 sequence is 13 residues long.